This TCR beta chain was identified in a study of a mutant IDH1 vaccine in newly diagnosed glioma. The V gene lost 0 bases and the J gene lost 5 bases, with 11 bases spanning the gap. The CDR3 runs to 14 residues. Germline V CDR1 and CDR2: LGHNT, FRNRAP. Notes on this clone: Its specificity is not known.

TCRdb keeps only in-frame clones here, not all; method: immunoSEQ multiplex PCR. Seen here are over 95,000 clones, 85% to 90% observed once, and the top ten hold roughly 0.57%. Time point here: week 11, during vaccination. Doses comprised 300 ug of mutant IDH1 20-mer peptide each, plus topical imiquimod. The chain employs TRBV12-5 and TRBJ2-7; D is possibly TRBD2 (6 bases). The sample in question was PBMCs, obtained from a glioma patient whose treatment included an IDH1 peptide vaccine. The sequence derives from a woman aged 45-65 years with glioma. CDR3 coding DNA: TGTGCTAGTGGTTTGGTACCAGGCGGGAACGAGCAGTACTTC. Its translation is CASGLVPGGNEQYF.